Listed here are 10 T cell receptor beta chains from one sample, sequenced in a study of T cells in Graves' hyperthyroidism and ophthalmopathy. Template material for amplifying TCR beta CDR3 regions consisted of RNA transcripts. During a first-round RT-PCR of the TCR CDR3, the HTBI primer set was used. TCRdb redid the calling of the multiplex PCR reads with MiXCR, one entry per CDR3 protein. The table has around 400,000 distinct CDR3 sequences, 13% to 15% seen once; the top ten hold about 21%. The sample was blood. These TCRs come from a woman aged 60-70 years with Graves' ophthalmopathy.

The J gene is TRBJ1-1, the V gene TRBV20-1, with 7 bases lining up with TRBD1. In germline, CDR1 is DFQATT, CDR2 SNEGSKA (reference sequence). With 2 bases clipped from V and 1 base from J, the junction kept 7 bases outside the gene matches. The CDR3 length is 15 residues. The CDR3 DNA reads TGCAGTGCTAGACCCAGGGGGGGCCCGAACACTGAAGCTTTCTTT. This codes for CSARPRGGPNTEAFF.

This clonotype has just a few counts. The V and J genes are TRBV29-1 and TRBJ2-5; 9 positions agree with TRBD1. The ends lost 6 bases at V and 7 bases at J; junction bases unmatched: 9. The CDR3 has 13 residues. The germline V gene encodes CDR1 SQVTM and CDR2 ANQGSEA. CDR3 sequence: CSVLTGGAGTQYF. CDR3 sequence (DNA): TGCAGCGTGCTAACAGGGGGCGCAGGGACCCAGTACTTC. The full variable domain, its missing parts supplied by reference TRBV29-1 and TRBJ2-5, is SAVISQKPSRDICQRGTSLTIQCQVDSQVTMMFWYRQQPGQSLTLIATANQGSEATYESGFVIDKFPISRPNLTFSTLTVSNMSPEDSSIYLCSVLTGGAGTQYFGPGTRLLVL.

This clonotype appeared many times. CDR3 coding DNA: TGTGCCAGCATCGCTACGGGGGAGGCCCAGTACTTC. It is translated as CASIATGEAQYF. The chain employs TRBV12-3 or TRBV12-4 and TRBJ2-5; maybe TRBD2 (6 bases). The V end was cut by 7 bases, the J end by 9 bases, with 15 bases between. CDR3 length equals 12 residues.

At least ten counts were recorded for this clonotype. CDR3 in amino acids: CASSRVAGVADTQYF. The CDR3 region has the DNA TGTGCCAGCAGTCGGGTAGCGGGAGTTGCAGATACGCAGTATTTT. This chain links TRBV12-3 or TRBV12-4 with TRBJ2-3; TRBD2 aligns across 9 bases. The length of the CDR3 is 15 residues. Losses at the gene ends were 5 bases for V and 4 bases for J; bases not matched to a gene: 7.

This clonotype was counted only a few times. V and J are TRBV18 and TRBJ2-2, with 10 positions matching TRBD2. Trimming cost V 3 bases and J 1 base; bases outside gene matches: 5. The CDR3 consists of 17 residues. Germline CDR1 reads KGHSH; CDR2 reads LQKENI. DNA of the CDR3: TGTGCCAGCTCACCGATGGGGACTAGCGTGAACACCGGGGAGCTGTTTTTT. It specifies CASSPMGTSVNTGELFF.

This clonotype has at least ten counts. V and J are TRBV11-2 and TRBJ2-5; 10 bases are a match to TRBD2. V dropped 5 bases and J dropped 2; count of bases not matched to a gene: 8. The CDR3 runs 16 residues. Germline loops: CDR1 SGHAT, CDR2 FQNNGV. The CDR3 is CASSIRGSGRQETQYF. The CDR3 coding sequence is TGTGCCAGCAGCATCAGGGGTAGCGGGAGGCAAGAGACCCAGTACTTC. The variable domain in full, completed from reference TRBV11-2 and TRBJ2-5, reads EAGVAQSPRYKIIEKRQSVAFWCNPISGHATLYWYQQILGQGPKLLIQFQNNGVVDDSQLPKDRFSAERLKGVDSTLKIQPAKLEDSAVYLCASSIRGSGRQETQYFGPGTRLLVL.

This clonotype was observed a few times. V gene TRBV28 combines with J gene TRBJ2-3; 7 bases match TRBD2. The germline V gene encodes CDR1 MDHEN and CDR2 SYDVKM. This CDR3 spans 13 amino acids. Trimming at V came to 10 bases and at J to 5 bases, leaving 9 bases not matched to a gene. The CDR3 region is CATTGGGRDTQYF. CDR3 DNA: TGTGCCACTACGGGGGGAGGTCGAGATACGCAGTATTTT.

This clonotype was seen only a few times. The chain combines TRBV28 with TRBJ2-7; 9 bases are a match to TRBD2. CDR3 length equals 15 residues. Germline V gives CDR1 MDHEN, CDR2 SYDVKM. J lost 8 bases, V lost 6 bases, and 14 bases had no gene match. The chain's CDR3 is CASSPWGSGSPQQYF. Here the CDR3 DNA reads TGTGCCAGCAGCCCCTGGGGTAGCGGGAGCCCTCAGCAGTACTTC. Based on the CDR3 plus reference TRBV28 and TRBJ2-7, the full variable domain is DVKVTQSSRYLVKRTGEKVFLECVQDMDHENMFWYRQDPGLGLRLIYFSYDVKMKEKGDIPEGYSVSREKKERFSLILESASTNQTSMYLCASSPWGSGSPQQYFGPGTRLTVT.

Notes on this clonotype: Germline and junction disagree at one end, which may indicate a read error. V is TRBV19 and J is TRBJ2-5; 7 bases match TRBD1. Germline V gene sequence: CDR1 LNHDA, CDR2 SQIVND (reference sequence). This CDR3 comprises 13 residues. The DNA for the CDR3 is TGTGCCAATAGTCCACAGGGGCGAGAGACCCAGTACTTC. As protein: CANSPQGRETQYF.

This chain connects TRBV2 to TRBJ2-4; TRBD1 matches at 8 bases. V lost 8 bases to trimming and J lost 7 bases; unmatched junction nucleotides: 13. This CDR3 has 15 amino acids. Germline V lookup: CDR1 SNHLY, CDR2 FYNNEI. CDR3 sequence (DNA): TGTGCCAGCCAACGCTCCGGGACAGGTGGTAACATTCAGTACTTC. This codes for CASQRSGTGGNIQYF. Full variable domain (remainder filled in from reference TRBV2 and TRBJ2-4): EPEVTQTPSHQVTQMGQEVILRCVPISNHLYFYWYRQILGQKVEFLVSFYNNEISEKSEIFDDQFSVERPDGSNFTLKIRSTKLEDSAMYFCASQRSGTGGNIQYFGAGTRLSVL.